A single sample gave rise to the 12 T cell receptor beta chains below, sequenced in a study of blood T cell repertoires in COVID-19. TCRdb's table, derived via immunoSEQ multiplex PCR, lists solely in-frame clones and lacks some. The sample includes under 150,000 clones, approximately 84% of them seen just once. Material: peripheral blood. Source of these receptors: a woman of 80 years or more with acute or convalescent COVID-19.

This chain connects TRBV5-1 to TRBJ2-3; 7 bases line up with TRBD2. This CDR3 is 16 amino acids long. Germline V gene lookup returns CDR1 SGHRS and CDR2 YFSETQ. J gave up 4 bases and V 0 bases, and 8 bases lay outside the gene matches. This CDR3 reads CASSLDGGGSADTQYF. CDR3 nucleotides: TGCGCCAGCAGCTTGGACGGGGGAGGGAGTGCAGATACGCAGTATTTT.

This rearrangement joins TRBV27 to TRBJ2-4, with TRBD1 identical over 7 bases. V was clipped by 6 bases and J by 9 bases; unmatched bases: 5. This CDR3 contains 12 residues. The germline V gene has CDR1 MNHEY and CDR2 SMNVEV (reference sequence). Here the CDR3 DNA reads TGTGCCAGCAGGCGACAGGGTGGCATTCAGTACTTC. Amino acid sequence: CASRRQGGIQYF.

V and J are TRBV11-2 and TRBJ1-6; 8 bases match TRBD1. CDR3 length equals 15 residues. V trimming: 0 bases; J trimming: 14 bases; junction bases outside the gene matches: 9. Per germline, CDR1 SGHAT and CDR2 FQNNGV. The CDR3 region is CASSLDMWTGWALHF. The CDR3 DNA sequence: TGTGCCAGCAGCTTAGACATGTGGACAGGGTGGGCCCTCCACTTT.

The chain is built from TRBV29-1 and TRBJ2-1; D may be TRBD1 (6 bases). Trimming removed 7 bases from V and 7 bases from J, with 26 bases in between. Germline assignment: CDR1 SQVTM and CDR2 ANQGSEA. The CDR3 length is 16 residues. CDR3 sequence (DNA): TGCAGCGCCCAGGCCAGGGGTTGGCTTACATCTAATGAGCAGTTCTTC. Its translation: CSAQARGWLTSNEQFF.

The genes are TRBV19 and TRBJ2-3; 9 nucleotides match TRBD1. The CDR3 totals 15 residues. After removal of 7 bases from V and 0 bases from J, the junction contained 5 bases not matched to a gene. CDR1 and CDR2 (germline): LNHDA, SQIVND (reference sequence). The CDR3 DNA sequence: TGTGCCAGTAAGATACAGGGGGCGAGCACAGATACGCAGTATTTT. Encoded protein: CASKIQGASTDTQYF.

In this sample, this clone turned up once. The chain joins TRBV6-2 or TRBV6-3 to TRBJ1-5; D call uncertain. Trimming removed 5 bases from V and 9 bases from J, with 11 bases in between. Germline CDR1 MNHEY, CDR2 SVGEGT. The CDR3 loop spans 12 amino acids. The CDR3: CASSTPAGPQHF. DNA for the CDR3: TGTGCCAGCAGTACGCCCGCGGGGCCCCAGCATTTT.

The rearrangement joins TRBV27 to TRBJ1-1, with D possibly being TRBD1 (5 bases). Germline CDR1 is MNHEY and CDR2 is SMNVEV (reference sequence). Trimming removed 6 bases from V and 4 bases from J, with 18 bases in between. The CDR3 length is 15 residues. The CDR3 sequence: CASSPLLVGGTEAFF. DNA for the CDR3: TGTGCCAGCAGCCCCCTACTGGTCGGGGGCACTGAAGCTTTCTTT.

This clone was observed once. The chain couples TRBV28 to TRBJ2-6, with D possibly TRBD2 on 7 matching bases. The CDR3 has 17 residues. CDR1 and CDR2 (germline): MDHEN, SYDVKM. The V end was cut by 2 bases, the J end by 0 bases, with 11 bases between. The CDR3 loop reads CASSLGGGGSGANVLTF. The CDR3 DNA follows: TGTGCCAGCAGTTTAGGCGGGGGCGGCTCTGGGGCCAACGTCCTGACTTTC.

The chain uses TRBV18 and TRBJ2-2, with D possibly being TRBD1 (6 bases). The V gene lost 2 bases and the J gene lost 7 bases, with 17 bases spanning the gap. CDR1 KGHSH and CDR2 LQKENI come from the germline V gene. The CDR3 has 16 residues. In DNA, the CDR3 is TGTGCCAGCTCACCAAACGCAGGGGATCGGGACGGGGAGCTGTTTTTT. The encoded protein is CASSPNAGDRDGELFF.

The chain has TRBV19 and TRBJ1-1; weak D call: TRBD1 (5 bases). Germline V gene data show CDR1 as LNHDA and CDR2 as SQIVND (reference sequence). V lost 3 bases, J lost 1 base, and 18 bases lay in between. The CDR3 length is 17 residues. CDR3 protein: CASSMLAGHGGNTEAFF. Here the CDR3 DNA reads TGTGCCAGTAGTATGTTAGCTGGACACGGGGGGAACACTGAAGCTTTCTTT.

The CDR3 is CASSSTRGGDNRDYGYTF. In DNA form, the CDR3 reads TGTGCCAGCAGTTCCACGAGAGGAGGAGACAACAGGGACTATGGCTACACCTTC. This chain uses TRBV6-2 or TRBV6-3 with TRBJ1-2, with D maybe TRBD1 (6 bases). This CDR3 has 18 amino acids. The ends were cut back, 4 bases at V and 3 bases at J, with 24 bases in the middle. Germline V lookup: CDR1 MNHEY, CDR2 SVGEGT.

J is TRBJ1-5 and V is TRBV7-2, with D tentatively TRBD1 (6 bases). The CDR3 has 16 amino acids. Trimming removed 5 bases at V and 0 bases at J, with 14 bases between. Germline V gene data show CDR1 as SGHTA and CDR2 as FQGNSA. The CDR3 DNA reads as TGTGCCAGCAGCCAACACGGGACATTTAGCAATCAGCCCCAGCATTTT. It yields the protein CASSQHGTFSNQPQHF. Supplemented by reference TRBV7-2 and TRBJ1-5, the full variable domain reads GAGVSQSPSNKVTEKGKDVELRCDPISGHTALYWYRQSLGQGLEFLIYFQGNSAPDKSGLPSDRFSAERTGGSVSTLTIQRTQQEDSAVYLCASSQHGTFSNQPQHFGDGTRLSIL.